The clone carrying this T cell receptor (beta chain) was seen a handful of times. The antigen is not known. The data derive from a study of naive and memory T cell subsets. Study outcomes and limitations: From naive to CM, EM and EMRA, diversity decreased and Gini increased. Possibly reflecting memory cells re-expressing CD45RA, a few larger clonotypes occurred in naive repertoires, especially CD8.

After the first PCR, alpha and beta chain libraries were processed separately. Two oligonucleotides, mixed equimolar, formed the beta constant-region primer covering TRBC1 and TRBC2. TCRdb re-analysed the UMI-ligation and nested PCR reads in MiXCR, keeping a single row per CDR3 protein. The table includes 130,000 to 150,000 distinct CDR3 sequences, more than 15% detected once. This CDR3 comprises 17 residues. Germline trimming cut 4 bases from V and 3 bases from J; bases unmatched to any gene: 9. The sequence derives from a human donor in good health. The chain is built from TRBV12-3 or TRBV12-4 and TRBJ2-5, with 12 positions matching TRBD1. The source material was naive CD4+ T cells from blood. DNA for the CDR3: TGTGCCAGCAGTTCCCTTCCGGGACAGGGGGCGGAAGAGACCCAGTACTTC. Protein sequence: CASSSLPGQGAEETQYF.